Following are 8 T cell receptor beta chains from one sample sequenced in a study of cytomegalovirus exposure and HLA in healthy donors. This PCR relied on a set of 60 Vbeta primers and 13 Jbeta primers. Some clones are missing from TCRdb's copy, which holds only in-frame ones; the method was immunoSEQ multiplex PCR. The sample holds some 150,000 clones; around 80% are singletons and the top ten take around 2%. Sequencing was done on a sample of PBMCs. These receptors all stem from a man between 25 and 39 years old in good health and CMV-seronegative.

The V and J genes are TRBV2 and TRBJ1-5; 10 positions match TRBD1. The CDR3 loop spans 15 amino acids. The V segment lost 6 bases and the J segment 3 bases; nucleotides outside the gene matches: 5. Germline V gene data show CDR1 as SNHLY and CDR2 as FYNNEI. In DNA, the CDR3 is TGTGCCAGCAGGGGACAGGGGTTGAACAATCAGCCCCAGCATTTT. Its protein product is CASRGQGLNNQPQHF. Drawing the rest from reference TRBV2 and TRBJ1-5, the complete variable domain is EPEVTQTPSHQVTQMGQEVILRCVPISNHLYFYWYRQILGQKVEFLVSFYNNEISEKSEIFDDQFSVERPDGSNFTLKIRSTKLEDSAMYFCASRGQGLNNQPQHFGDGTRLSIL.

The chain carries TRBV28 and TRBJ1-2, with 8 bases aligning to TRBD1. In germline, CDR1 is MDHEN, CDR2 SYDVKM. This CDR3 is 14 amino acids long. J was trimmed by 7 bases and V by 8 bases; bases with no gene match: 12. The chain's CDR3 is CASQLLGQGGGYTF. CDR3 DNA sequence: TGTGCCAGCCAGCTTCTCGGACAGGGTGGTGGCTACACCTTC.

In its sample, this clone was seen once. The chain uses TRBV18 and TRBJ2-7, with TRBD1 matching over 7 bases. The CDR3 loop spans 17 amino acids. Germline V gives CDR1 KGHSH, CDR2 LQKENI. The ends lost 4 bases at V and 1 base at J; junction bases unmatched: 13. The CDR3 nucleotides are TGTGCCAGCTCACGATTAGTGAACAGGGGTAGTTCCTACGAGCAGTACTTC. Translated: CASSRLVNRGSSYEQYF. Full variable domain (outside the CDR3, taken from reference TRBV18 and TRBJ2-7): NAGVMQNPRHLVRRRGQEARLRCSPMKGHSHVYWYRQLPEEGLKFMVYLQKENIIDESGMPKERFSAEFPKEGPSILRIQQVVRGDSAAYFCASSRLVNRGSSYEQYFGPGTRLTVT.

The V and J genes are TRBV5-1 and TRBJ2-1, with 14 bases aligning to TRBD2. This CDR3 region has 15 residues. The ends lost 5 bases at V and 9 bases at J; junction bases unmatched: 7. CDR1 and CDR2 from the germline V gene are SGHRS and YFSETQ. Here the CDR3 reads CASSTPGLAGAEQFF. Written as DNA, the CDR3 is TGCGCCAGCAGTACTCCGGGACTAGCGGGGGCTGAGCAGTTCTTC.

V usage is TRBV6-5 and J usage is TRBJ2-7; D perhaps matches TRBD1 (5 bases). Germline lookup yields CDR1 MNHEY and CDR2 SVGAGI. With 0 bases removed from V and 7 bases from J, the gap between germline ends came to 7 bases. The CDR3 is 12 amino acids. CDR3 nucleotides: TGTGCCAGCAGTTACTCTAGGGGTGAGCAGTACTTC. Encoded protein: CASSYSRGEQYF.

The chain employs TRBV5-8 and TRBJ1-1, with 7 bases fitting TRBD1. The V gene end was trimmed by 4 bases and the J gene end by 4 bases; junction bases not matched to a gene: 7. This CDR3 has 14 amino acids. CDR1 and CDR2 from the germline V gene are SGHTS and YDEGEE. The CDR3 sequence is CASSAQGGGTEAFF. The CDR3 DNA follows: TGTGCCAGCAGCGCCCAGGGGGGCGGCACTGAAGCTTTCTTT.

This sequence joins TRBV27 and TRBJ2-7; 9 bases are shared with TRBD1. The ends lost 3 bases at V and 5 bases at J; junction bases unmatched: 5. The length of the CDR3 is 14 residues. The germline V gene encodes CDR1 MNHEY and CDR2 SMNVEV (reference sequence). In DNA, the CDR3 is TGTGCCAGCAGTTTGGGGACAGGGTTGCACGAGCAGTACTTC. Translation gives CASSLGTGLHEQYF.

The CDR3 loop reads CASSSLDRSSYNEQFF. The CDR3 nucleotides are TGCGCCAGCAGTTCCCTCGACAGGAGCTCCTACAATGAGCAGTTCTTC. The chain is built from TRBV10-2 and TRBJ2-1; D is perhaps TRBD1 (6 bases). This CDR3 is built from 16 residues. CDR1 is WSHSY and CDR2 is SAAADI in the germline V gene. V was cut by 5 bases and J by 0 bases, with 14 bases left in between.